One sample yielded the 24 T cell receptor beta chains listed below, sequenced in a study of cytomegalovirus exposure and HLA in healthy donors. The PCR contained 60 Vbeta and 13 Jbeta primers. TCRdb's table, derived via immunoSEQ multiplex PCR, lists solely in-frame clones and lacks some. Seen here are approximately 170,000 clones, approximately 81% observed once, and the top ten hold approximately 1.5%. The sample taken for sequencing was PBMCs. The origin of the receptors is a male donor in good health and CMV-seronegative.

The V gene is TRBV29-1, the J gene TRBJ1-1; the D is unclear. This CDR3 region has 13 residues. V was trimmed by 0 bases and J by 3 bases, leaving 8 bases between them. Per the germline V gene, CDR1 is SQVTM and CDR2 is ANQGSEA. The CDR3 DNA reads TGCAGCGTTGAAGATCCGGCGGACACTGAAGCTTTCTTT. It is translated as CSVEDPADTEAFF.

The chain is built from TRBV6-5 and TRBJ2-1; 10 bases line up with TRBD1. Trimming at V came to 4 bases and at J to 7 bases, leaving 4 bases not matched to a gene. This CDR3 is built from 14 residues. Germline V gene lookup returns CDR1 MNHEY and CDR2 SVGAGI. CDR3 nucleotides: TGTGCCAGCAGTTGGGGACAGGGGATGAATGAGCAGTTCTTC. Residues: CASSWGQGMNEQFF.

This clone was detected once. This chain joins TRBV7-9 and TRBJ1-1, with D possibly being TRBD1 (5 bases). The CDR3 sequence is 14 residues long. From germline, CDR1 is SEHNR and CDR2 FQNEAQ (reference sequence). V was trimmed by 4 bases and J by 1 base, leaving 10 bases between them. CDR3 sequence reads: CASSSGLGNTEAFF. Written as DNA, the CDR3 is TGTGCCAGCAGCTCAGGGTTGGGGAACACTGAAGCTTTCTTT. Based on the CDR3 plus reference TRBV7-9 and TRBJ1-1, the full variable domain is DTGVSQNPRHKITKRGQNVTFRCDPISEHNRLYWYRQTLGQGPEFLTYFQNEAQLEKSRLLSDRFSAERPKGSFSTLEIQRTEQGDSAMYLCASSSGLGNTEAFFGQGTRLTVV.

The gene calls are TRBV5-4 and TRBJ2-1; the match to TRBD2 covers 11 bases. The germline CDR1 and CDR2 sequences are SGHNT and YYREEE (reference sequence). The length of the CDR3 is 16 residues. V trimming: 4 bases; J trimming: 4 bases; junction bases outside the gene matches: 7. The CDR3 nucleotides read TGTGCCAGCAGCGGTACCACTAGCGGGAGTTACAATGAGCAGTTCTTC. This sequence encodes CASSGTTSGSYNEQFF.

The chain employs TRBV5-1 and TRBJ2-4; TRBD2 matches at 12 bases. Per the germline V gene, CDR1 is SGHRS and CDR2 is YFSETQ. This CDR3 contains 15 residues. Germline trimming cut 3 bases from V and 11 bases from J; bases unmatched to any gene: 9. This CDR3 is CASSYSSGRAIVQYF. CDR3 in DNA: TGCGCCAGCAGCTACTCTAGCGGGAGGGCGATCGTTCAGTACTTC. Together with reference TRBV5-1 and TRBJ2-4, the CDR3 gives the full variable domain: KAGVTQTPRYLIKTRGQQVTLSCSPISGHRSVSWYQQTPGQGLQFLFEYFSETQRNKGNFPGRFSGRQFSNSRSEMNVSTLELGDSALYLCASSYSSGRAIVQYFGAGTRLSVL.

The rearrangement uses TRBV10-3 and TRBJ1-2; 7 bases line up with TRBD1. Germline V CDR1 and CDR2: ENHRY, SYGVKD. CDR3 length: 12 amino acids. Trimming at V came to 6 bases and at J to 8 bases, leaving 6 bases not matched to a gene. CDR3 protein: CAIRPGTAGYTF. The CDR3 DNA reads TGTGCCATCAGGCCAGGGACAGCGGGCTACACCTTC.

The chain is built from TRBV15 and TRBJ2-7, with TRBD1 as a possible D gene (6 bases). Germline V gives CDR1 LNHNV, CDR2 YYDKDF (reference sequence). This CDR3 comprises 15 residues. Trimming pared 0 bases from V and 7 bases from J, leaving 16 bases between. Written as DNA, the CDR3 is TGTGCCACCAGCAGAGATCTTTCAGGGGCGGAAGAGCAGTACTTC. Translated, it gives CATSRDLSGAEEQYF.

This clone showed up just once. This rearrangement joins TRBV18 to TRBJ1-1; D gene ambiguous. The CDR3 length is 14 residues. V was clipped by 2 bases and J by 9 bases, with 16 bases between them. CDR1 is KGHSH, CDR2 LQKENI, per germline. The CDR3 sequence is CASSPSITGSQAFF. The CDR3, as DNA: TGTGCCAGCTCACCAAGTATTACGGGATCACAAGCTTTCTTT.

The rearrangement joins TRBV5-1 to TRBJ1-1, with a weak D call TRBD1 (5 bases). Per germline, CDR1 SGHRS and CDR2 YFSETQ. This CDR3 contains 13 residues. V lost 6 bases and J lost 5, with 14 bases in between. CDR3 sequence: CASTRQGGTEAFF. Written as DNA, the CDR3 is TGCGCCAGCACCCGTCAGGGCGGAACTGAAGCTTTCTTT.

The rearrangement joins TRBV4-2 to TRBJ2-5; 9 bases agree with TRBD2. The V gene end was trimmed by 0 bases and the J gene end by 5 bases; junction bases not matched to a gene: 13. Germline-derived CDR1 and CDR2 are LGHNA and YNFKEQ. This CDR3 has 18 residues. CDR3: CASSQDEGLAGGSETQYF. The CDR3 region has the DNA TGTGCCAGCAGCCAAGATGAGGGACTAGCAGGAGGGTCGGAGACCCAGTACTTC.

The V and J genes are TRBV14 and TRBJ1-2; D is uncertain. Germline V gene sequence: CDR1 SGHDN, CDR2 FVKESK. The CDR3 is 14 amino acids. Trimming removed 0 bases from V and 8 bases from J, with 13 bases in between. Here the CDR3 reads CASSQDLEGYGYTF. CDR3 coding DNA: TGTGCCAGCAGCCAAGATCTTGAGGGTTACGGCTACACCTTC.

This chain joins TRBV6-5 and TRBJ1-2; maybe TRBD1 (5 bases). Looked up from germline, CDR1 is MNHEY and CDR2 is SVGAGI. The CDR3 has 16 residues. V shed 2 bases and J shed 7 bases, with 20 bases lying between them. As DNA, the CDR3 is TGTGCCAGCAGTTACGGGGGGGGTATGGCGGGGCGTGGCTACACCTTC. This sequence encodes CASSYGGGMAGRGYTF.

This chain's CDR3 is CATSRDPGTGNEKLFF. The CDR3 bases are TGTGCCACCAGCAGAGACCCCGGGACAGGGAACGAAAAACTGTTTTTT. V is TRBV15 and J is TRBJ1-4; 9 positions agree with TRBD1. CDR1 LNHNV and CDR2 YYDKDF come from the germline V gene (reference sequence). The trim removed 0 bases at V and 8 bases at J, leaving 7 bases unmatched. The CDR3 runs 16 residues.

V is TRBV4-2 and J is TRBJ2-3; D ambiguous. Trimming removed 1 base from V and 0 bases from J, with 11 bases in between. There are 16 residues in the CDR3. Germline lookup yields CDR1 LGHNA and CDR2 YNFKEQ. The CDR3 coding sequence is TGTGCCAGCAGCCAAGTGTCCTTGGCTAGCACAGATACGCAGTATTTT. Translating gives CASSQVSLASTDTQYF.

J is TRBJ1-2 and V is TRBV6-1, with D possibly matching TRBD1 (5 bases). Germline assignment: CDR1 MNHNS and CDR2 SASEGT. V lost 8 bases to trimming and J lost 9 bases, with 10 bases between them. The length of the CDR3 is 10 residues. The DNA for the CDR3 is TGTGCCAGCGGGGGGGAAAGCTACACCTTC. Translated: CASGGESYTF.

For this clone: One end of the junction varies from germline; a read error may be responsible. This chain links TRBV7-9 with TRBJ2-3, with TRBD1 identical over 8 bases. Germline CDR1 SEHNR, CDR2 FQNEAQ (reference sequence). This CDR3 has 15 amino acids. CDR3 coding DNA: TGTTCCAGCAGCCAGGGACAGGCGAGCACAGATACGCAGTATTTT. Its protein is CSSSQGQASTDTQYF.

The V call is TRBV10-3, the J call TRBJ2-3, with a tentative D call TRBD2 (6 bases). In germline, CDR1 is ENHRY, CDR2 SYGVKD. CDR3 length equals 14 residues. The germline V and J ends were trimmed by 10 bases and 3 bases, with 17 bases remaining between them. The DNA for the CDR3 is TGTGCCACCTCAGCCGGGGGAGTTACAGATACGCAGTATTTT. Translation: CATSAGGVTDTQYF.

The chain combines TRBV11-2 with TRBJ2-5, with D tentatively TRBD2 (5 bases). The CDR3 sequence is 15 residues long. Germline CDR1 and CDR2: SGHAT and FQNNGV. Trimming shortened V by 8 bases and J by 2 bases, and 18 bases separated the two germline ends. This CDR3 reads CASHGPGVGQETQYF. The CDR3 DNA reads as TGTGCCAGCCACGGCCCCGGGGTGGGGCAAGAGACCCAGTACTTC.

CDR3 in amino acids: CATSTLGQDFNQPQHF. The DNA for the CDR3 is TGTGCCACCAGCACTTTGGGACAGGACTTCAATCAGCCCCAGCATTTT. This chain links TRBV15 with TRBJ1-5; 8 nucleotides line up with TRBD1. The CDR3 is made up of 16 amino acids. V lost 4 bases to trimming and J lost 3 bases; unmatched junction nucleotides: 8. CDR1 is LNHNV, CDR2 YYDKDF, per germline (reference sequence).

The genes are TRBV9 and TRBJ2-7; 7 bases agree with TRBD1. The CDR3 extends over 14 amino acids. Per the germline V gene, CDR1 is SGDLS and CDR2 is YYNGEE. The V gene end was trimmed by 0 bases and the J gene end by 2 bases; junction bases not matched to a gene: 2. CDR3 amino acids: CASSVEGAPYEQYF. CDR3 coding DNA: TGTGCCAGCAGCGTAGAGGGGGCCCCCTACGAGCAGTACTTC.

This CDR3 reads CASSTTGQGKKLFF. CDR3 in DNA: TGTGCCAGCAGCACAACTGGACAGGGGAAAAAACTGTTTTTT. The V and J genes are TRBV7-2 and TRBJ1-4, with 9 bases fitting TRBD1. V gave up 5 bases and J gave up 9 bases; unmatched junction bases: 7. The CDR3 runs to 14 residues. CDR1 is SGHTA and CDR2 is FQGNSA in the germline V gene.

The chain employs TRBV6-1 and TRBJ2-7; 8 bases fit TRBD2. Trimming cost V 2 bases and J 0 bases; bases outside gene matches: 6. The CDR3 loop spans 16 amino acids. Per germline, CDR1 MNHNS and CDR2 SASEGT. The CDR3, as DNA: TGTGCCAGCAGTGAAATGGAGCGGGGGAGCTCCTACGAGCAGTACTTC. Its translation: CASSEMERGSSYEQYF.

The J gene is TRBJ2-7, the V gene TRBV7-6, with TRBD2 identical over 7 bases. The germline V gene has CDR1 SGHVS and CDR2 FNYEAQ. The length of the CDR3 is 12 residues. The junction had 4 bases not matched to a gene; V was cut back by 5 bases and J by 6 bases. The CDR3 is CASSKGGGEQYF. The CDR3 nucleotides read TGTGCCAGCAGCAAAGGCGGGGGCGAGCAGTACTTC.

Concerning this clone: A junction end diverges from the germline sequence, so it may reflect a read error. The identical CDR3 is also encoded by other nucleotide sequences in the sample. The gene calls are TRBV11-2 and TRBJ2-7; D gene unclear. This CDR3 is 14 amino acids long. The V gene's germline CDR1 is SGHAT and CDR2 FQNNGV. The CDR3 DNA sequence: TGTGCCAGCAGCTTAGCCCCCGTCCCCTATGAGCAGTACTTC. This gives the protein CASSLAPVPYEQYF.